The source of this TCR beta chain is a study of T cells after yellow fever vaccination. CDR1 is SEHNR, CDR2 FQNEAQ, per germline (reference sequence). V lost 1 base, J lost 8 bases, and 9 bases lay in between. The CDR3 covers 13 residues. This clonotype was counted between two and nine times. TCRdb processed the 5' RACE reads anew with MiXCR; each CDR3 protein has one entry. The sample has a few hundred thousand distinct CDR3 sequences, roughly a sixth seen once. The TCR was taken from a man between 18 and 29 years old who received the YFV17D yellow fever vaccine. The specimen comprised PBMCs, sampled 4 to 5 days after the first yellow fever vaccination. V gene TRBV7-9 combines with J gene TRBJ2-1; D not certain. The CDR3 loop is CASSLVSRDEQFF. In DNA, the CDR3 is TGTGCCAGCAGCTTAGTTTCACGGGATGAGCAGTTCTTC. The whole variable domain, remainder taken from reference TRBV7-9 and TRBJ2-1, is DTGVSQNPRHKITKRGQNVTFRCDPISEHNRLYWYRQTLGQGPEFLTYFQNEAQLEKSRLLSDRFSAERPKGSFSTLEIQRTEQGDSAMYLCASSLVSRDEQFFGPGTRLTVL.